Following are 30 T cell receptor beta chains from one sample sequenced in a study of regulatory T cells in long-lasting Graves disease (dated by TCRdb to about 2021). The library came from multiplex PCR. The instrument was an Illumina HiSeq 4000. To build TCR beta libraries, CDR3 regions were amplified by Arm-PCR using iRepertoire HTBI primers. The public reads were reprocessed in TCRdb via fastp at Q25 and MiXCR, keeping in-frame beta chains. Every distinct CDR3 protein forms one entry, paired with its most common genes and DNA. The sample includes about 540,000 distinct CDR3 sequences, with roughly 13% observed a single time. The ten largest clonotypes hold approximately 9.3% of the sample. Per the publication, the time point label means: newly diagnosed GD, antithyroid drugs for less than 3 months. For both TCR sequencing and RNA sequencing, RNA was extracted from PBMCs in TRIzol. The same data also went into a second study, on T cells in Graves' hyperthyroidism and ophthalmopathy.

The sample was peripheral blood mononuclear cells (PBMCs), taken at new diagnosis, from a patient treated with antithyroid drugs. The receptors shown here come from a man aged 30 to 39 with Graves disease. Donor details come from another sample of the same person, matched by shared clones.

This clonotype was picked up many times. The chain uses TRBV11-2 and TRBJ2-1; D uncertain. Looked up from germline, CDR1 is SGHAT and CDR2 is FQNNGV. The CDR3 loop spans 13 amino acids. With 0 bases removed from V and 7 bases from J, the gap between germline ends came to 7 bases. The CDR3 here is CASSLEATNEQFF. The CDR3 nucleotides are TGTGCCAGCAGCTTAGAAGCGACGAATGAGCAGTTCTTC.

This clonotype was seen many times. The chain employs TRBV2 and TRBJ2-2; D not certain. Trimming took 0 bases from V and 5 from J, leaving 4 bases between them. This CDR3 spans 13 amino acids. Germline V gene sequence: CDR1 SNHLY, CDR2 FYNNEI. CDR3 sequence (DNA): TGTGCCAGCAGTGAAGCGCGGACCGGGGAGCTGTTTTTT. It translates to CASSEARTGELFF.

This clonotype has a handful of counts. The chain couples TRBV5-1 to TRBJ1-5; weak D call: TRBD1 (5 bases). V lost 2 bases and J lost 0, with 12 bases in between. Looked up from germline, CDR1 is SGHRS and CDR2 is YFSETQ. The CDR3 consists of 16 residues. This CDR3 is CASSLEGTHSNQPQHF. The CDR3 nucleotides read TGCGCCAGCAGCTTAGAAGGGACCCATAGCAATCAGCCCCAGCATTTT.

The chain is built from TRBV10-2 and TRBJ2-3, with D unclear. V lost 11 bases to trimming and J lost 14 bases, with 29 bases between them. Germline CDR1 and CDR2: WSHSY and SAAADI. This CDR3 contains 14 residues. DNA of the CDR3: TGCGCCTGTAGAGGCATGGGAACCCAGGAAGTCCGGTATTTT. Translating it yields CACRGMGTQEVRYF.

This clonotype has at least ten counts. The gene calls are TRBV12-3 or TRBV12-4 and TRBJ2-2, with TRBD2 matching 12 bases. CDR3 length: 16 residues. The junction had 7 bases not matched to a gene; V was cut back by 5 bases and J by 6 bases. The CDR3 DNA reads TGTGCCAGCAGTCCCGCTAGCGGGAGGGGTGCCGGGGAGCTGTTTTTT. Its translation is CASSPASGRGAGELFF.

In its sample, this clonotype was seen a few times. The chain employs TRBV10-3 and TRBJ2-3; TRBD2 matches 10 bases. The CDR3 has 19 residues. CDR1 and CDR2 (germline): ENHRY, SYGVKD. The junction had 13 bases not matched to a gene; V was cut back by 0 bases and J by 4 bases. In nucleotides, the CDR3 is TGTGCCATCAGTGAGTCGAGGCTAGCGGGAGTGAAGGGGGCAGATACGCAGTATTTT. Translating gives CAISESRLAGVKGADTQYF.

At least ten counts were recorded for this clonotype. The V call is TRBV20-1, the J call TRBJ2-2, with D perhaps given as TRBD1 or TRBD2 (5 bases each). Trimming took 6 bases from V and 2 from J, leaving 10 bases between them. The CDR3 runs 13 residues. Looked up from germline, CDR1 is DFQATT and CDR2 is SNEGSKA (reference sequence). The DNA of the CDR3 is TGCAGTGCCCTCAGGGACAACACCGGGGAGCTGTTTTTT. It yields the protein CSALRDNTGELFF.

This clonotype was counted at least ten times. The V call is TRBV12-3 or TRBV12-4, the J call TRBJ2-5, with D perhaps matching TRBD1 (5 bases). The V gene lost 6 bases and the J gene lost 2 bases, with 16 bases spanning the gap. The CDR3 consists of 15 residues. The CDR3 DNA reads TGTGCCAGCAGAGACAGCAGTACACAGCAAGAGACCCAGTACTTC. Protein product: CASRDSSTQQETQYF.

This clonotype was recorded a few times. Written as DNA, the CDR3 is TGTGCCAGTAGCCTAACCTCCACCGGGGAGCTGTTTTTT. This sequence encodes CASSLTSTGELFF. This sequence joins TRBV19 and TRBJ2-2; unclear D gene. Deletions cut 6 bases from V and 4 bases from J, with 9 bases between. Germline CDR1 LNHDA, CDR2 SQIVND (reference sequence). CDR3 length equals 13 residues.

This clonotype appeared a few times. V usage is TRBV11-1 and J usage is TRBJ2-7; 8 nucleotides match TRBD2. The V and J ends lost 5 bases and 7 bases, in that order; junction bases with no gene match: 10. This CDR3 has 14 amino acids. Germline CDR1 is SGHAT and CDR2 is FQDESV (reference sequence). The CDR3 loop reads CASSPGRGSREQYF. In DNA, the CDR3 is TGTGCCAGCAGCCCCGGGAGGGGGTCCAGGGAGCAGTACTTC.

This clonotype has more than one count but fewer than ten. The chain employs TRBV12-3 or TRBV12-4 and TRBJ2-3; D is ambiguous. This CDR3 has 10 amino acids. V was pared by 5 bases and J by 6 bases, with 3 bases between. The CDR3 reads CASSIDTQYF. In DNA form, the CDR3 reads TGTGCCAGCAGTATCGATACGCAGTATTTT.

In its sample, this clonotype was seen many times. The chain carries TRBV7-9 and TRBJ1-5; 11 positions agree with TRBD1. After removal of 4 bases from V and 5 bases from J, the junction contained 1 base not matched to a gene. The CDR3 has 14 amino acids. In germline, CDR1 is SEHNR, CDR2 FQNEAQ (reference sequence). CDR3 amino acids: CASSWDRGDQPQHF. The CDR3 nucleotides read TGTGCCAGCAGCTGGGACAGGGGGGATCAGCCCCAGCATTTT.

In this sample, this clonotype turned up many times. The chain employs TRBV27 and TRBJ1-2; D might be TRBD1 (5 bases). Germline V gives CDR1 MNHEY, CDR2 SMNVEV (reference sequence). The CDR3 totals 16 residues. V was pared by 0 bases and J by 3 bases, with 14 bases between. The CDR3 spells CASSLSAGTSYYGYTF. CDR3 sequence (DNA): TGTGCCAGCAGTTTATCGGCAGGGACCAGTTACTATGGCTACACCTTC.

J is TRBJ1-2 and V is TRBV29-1, with D perhaps TRBD1 (5 bases). The ends were cut back, 3 bases at V and 3 bases at J, with 8 bases in the middle. Germline-derived CDR1 and CDR2 are SQVTM and ANQGSEA. CDR3 size: 12 residues. DNA for the CDR3: TGCAGCGTTGATAGGGACTACTATGGCTACACCTTC. Amino acids: CSVDRDYYGYTF.

This clonotype was recorded a few times. This chain joins TRBV7-9 and TRBJ2-5; 9 bases map to TRBD2. Germline loops: CDR1 SEHNR, CDR2 FQNEAQ (reference sequence). CDR3 size: 16 residues. After removal of 2 bases from V and 4 bases from J, the junction contained 8 bases not matched to a gene. The CDR3 region is CASSLYAGGRRETQYF. CDR3 bases: TGTGCCAGCAGCTTATATGCGGGAGGGCGGCGAGAGACCCAGTACTTC.

This clonotype showed up many times. V is TRBV27 and J is TRBJ2-7; no firm D call. This CDR3 is built from 14 residues. The ends were cut back, 3 bases at V and 4 bases at J, with 13 bases in the middle. Germline V gene lookup returns CDR1 MNHEY and CDR2 SMNVEV (reference sequence). The CDR3 DNA follows: TGTGCCAGCAGTTTGGGAAGTCTTGTTTACGAGCAGTACTTC. Encoded protein: CASSLGSLVYEQYF.

A word on this clonotype: A much larger clonotype is one base distant, so this may be a read error. This chain uses TRBV20-1 with TRBJ2-1; a possible D gene is TRBD2 (5 bases). The length of the CDR3 is 14 residues. CDR1 and CDR2 (germline): DFQATT, SNEGSKA (reference sequence). The V gene lost 5 bases and the J gene lost 0 bases, with 11 bases spanning the gap. CDR3 in DNA: TGCAGTGCTGGAAGAGGGTCCTCCTACAATGAGCAGTTCTTC. It encodes CSAGRGSSYNEQFF.

At least ten counts were recorded for this clonotype. The chain links TRBV7-3 to TRBJ2-1; possible D gene TRBD1, 6 bases. The germline CDR1 and CDR2 sequences are SGHTA and FQGTGA. CDR3 length: 14 amino acids. Trimming removed 5 bases at V and 4 bases at J, with 12 bases between. Written as DNA, the CDR3 is TGTGCCAGCAGCCCGACAGGCCGTTACAATGAGCAGTTCTTC. Its protein is CASSPTGRYNEQFF.

A note on this clonotype: It may be a read error: a sequence one base away is much more abundant. The chain joins TRBV24-1 to TRBJ2-1; D is uncertain. This CDR3 region has 13 residues. Looked up from germline, CDR1 is KGHDR and CDR2 is SFDVKD. The V end lost 9 bases, the J end lost 11 bases, and 19 bases lay between the germline ends. Written as DNA, the CDR3 is TGTGCCACCCAGAAAGACATATCGGATAAGCAGTTCTTC. Protein sequence: CATQKDISDKQFF.

The V gene is TRBV5-1, the J gene TRBJ2-1; TRBD1 agrees at 7 bases. V lost 2 bases to trimming and J lost 7 bases; unmatched junction nucleotides: 6. This CDR3 has 14 amino acids. In germline, CDR1 is SGHRS, CDR2 YFSETQ. In DNA, the CDR3 is TGCGCCAGCAGCTTCCCGGACAGGTGGAATGAGCAGTTCTTC. This translates into CASSFPDRWNEQFF.

The table lists this clonotype with many counts. V is TRBV15 and J is TRBJ2-7; the D gene could be TRBD1 or TRBD2 (5 bases each). In germline, CDR1 is LNHNV, CDR2 YYDKDF (reference sequence). V gave up 8 bases and J gave up 7 bases, with 24 bases separating them. The CDR3 extends over 15 amino acids. This chain's CDR3 is CATAGAGRPGREQYF. For the CDR3, the DNA is TGTGCCACCGCTGGGGCGGGCCGCCCGGGGCGGGAGCAGTACTTC.

This chain joins TRBV7-2 and TRBJ2-7, with TRBD1 as a possible D gene (6 bases). V lost 2 bases, J lost 2 bases, and 13 bases lay in between. CDR1 is SGHTA, CDR2 FQGNSA, per germline. The CDR3 runs to 15 residues. CDR3 in amino acids: CASSLTMDRAYEQYF. CDR3 sequence (DNA): TGTGCCAGCAGCTTAACGATGGACAGAGCCTACGAGCAGTACTTC.

This clonotype was observed at least ten times. V gene TRBV9 combines with J gene TRBJ2-1, with a weak D call TRBD1 (7 bases). The germline V gene has CDR1 SGDLS and CDR2 YYNGEE. V was pared by 6 bases and J by 5 bases, with 18 bases between. This CDR3 has 15 residues. The CDR3 nucleotides are TGTGCCAGCACCCCACTGGGCAGGGGGGACAATGAGCAGTTCTTC. Translating it yields CASTPLGRGDNEQFF.

Concerning this clonotype: A much larger clone differs by one base, so this may be a read error. This chain joins TRBV2 and TRBJ2-3; 14 bases map to TRBD2. The DNA matches TRBJ2-5 better at its end, which makes the J call doubtful. CDR3 length: 14 amino acids. The germline V gene encodes CDR1 SNHLY and CDR2 FYNNEI. This CDR3 reads CASAGGLAGEAQYF. CDR3 nucleotide sequence: TGTGCCAGCGCCGGGGGACTAGCGGGAGAGGCCCAGTACTTC.

This clonotype has at least ten counts. The J gene is TRBJ2-7, the V gene TRBV20-1; D is perhaps TRBD2 (5 bases). The CDR3 covers 14 residues. With 2 bases removed from V and 4 bases from J, the gap between germline ends came to 15 bases. From germline, CDR1 is DFQATT and CDR2 SNEGSKA (reference sequence). Here the CDR3 DNA reads TGCAGTGCTAGATCGACTGGCGGGCGATACGAGCAGTACTTC. Amino acid sequence: CSARSTGGRYEQYF.

This clonotype came up many times. This chain links TRBV30 with TRBJ2-1; D not resolved. Germline loops: CDR1 GTSNPN, CDR2 SVGIG (reference sequence). There are 11 residues in the CDR3. The germline V and J ends were trimmed by 0 bases and 10 bases, with 7 bases remaining between them. CDR3 sequence (DNA): TGTGCCTGGAGTGTAGGTTGGGAGCAGTTCTTC. It is translated as CAWSVGWEQFF.

The chain employs TRBV20-1 and TRBJ1-5, with a possible D match to TRBD1 (5 bases). The germline CDR1 and CDR2 sequences are DFQATT and SNEGSKA (reference sequence). V shed 5 bases and J shed 4 bases, with 6 bases lying between them. CDR3 length: 11 residues. The CDR3 loop reads CSAWGNQPQHF. CDR3 sequence (DNA): TGCAGTGCTTGGGGGAATCAGCCCCAGCATTTT.

A few counts support this clonotype. CDR3 protein: CSADTAEGSGYTF. The DNA of the CDR3 is TGCAGTGCTGATACAGCGGAGGGAAGTGGCTACACCTTC. The V call is TRBV20-1, the J call TRBJ1-2, with D uncertain. The germline V and J ends were trimmed by 5 bases and 7 bases, with 17 bases remaining between them. This CDR3 comprises 13 residues. Germline assignment: CDR1 DFQATT and CDR2 SNEGSKA (reference sequence).

The J gene is TRBJ2-1, the V gene TRBV5-5, with D unresolved. Germline V lookup: CDR1 SGHKS, CDR2 YYEKEE (reference sequence). The CDR3 extends over 13 amino acids. V lost 4 bases, J lost 5 bases, and 10 bases lay in between. CDR3 in amino acids: CASSRDIDNEQFF. CDR3 nucleotides: TGTGCCAGCAGCAGGGATATAGACAATGAGCAGTTCTTC.

The genes are TRBV27 and TRBJ2-2, with 7 positions matching TRBD1. CDR1 MNHEY and CDR2 SMNVEV come from the germline V gene (reference sequence). The CDR3 runs 16 residues. V lost 5 bases to trimming and J lost 2 bases; unmatched junction nucleotides: 8. Here the CDR3 DNA reads TGTGCCAGCAGTAAAACAGGGACAGCTAACACCGGGGAGCTGTTTTTT. It codes for CASSKTGTANTGELFF.